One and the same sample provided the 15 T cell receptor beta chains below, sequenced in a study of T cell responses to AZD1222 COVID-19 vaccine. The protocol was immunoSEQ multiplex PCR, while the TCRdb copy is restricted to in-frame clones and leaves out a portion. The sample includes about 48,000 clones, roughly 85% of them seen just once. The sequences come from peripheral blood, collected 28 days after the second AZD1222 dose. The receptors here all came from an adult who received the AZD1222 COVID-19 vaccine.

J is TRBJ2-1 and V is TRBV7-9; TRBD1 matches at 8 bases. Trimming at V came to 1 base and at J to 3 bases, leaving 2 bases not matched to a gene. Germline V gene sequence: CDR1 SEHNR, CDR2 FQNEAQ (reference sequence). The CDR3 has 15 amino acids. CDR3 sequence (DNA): TGTGCCAGCAGCTTAGGCAGGGGGCACTACAATGAGCAGTTCTTC. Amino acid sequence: CASSLGRGHYNEQFF.

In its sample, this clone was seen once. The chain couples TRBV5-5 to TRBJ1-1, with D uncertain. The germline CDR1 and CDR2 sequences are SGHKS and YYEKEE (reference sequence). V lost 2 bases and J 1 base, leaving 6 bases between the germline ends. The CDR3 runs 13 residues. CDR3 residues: CASSFTRNTEAFF. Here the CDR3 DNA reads TGTGCCAGCAGCTTTACGAGGAACACTGAAGCTTTCTTT.

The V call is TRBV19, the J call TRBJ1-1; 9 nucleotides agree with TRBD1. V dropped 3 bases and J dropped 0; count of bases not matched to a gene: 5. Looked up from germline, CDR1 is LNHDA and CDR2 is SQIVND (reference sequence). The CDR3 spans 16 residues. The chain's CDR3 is CASSMGTGRMNTEAFF. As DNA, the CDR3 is TGTGCCAGTAGTATGGGGACAGGGAGAATGAACACTGAAGCTTTCTTT.

The CDR3: CASSQETSGGYEQYF. The CDR3 coding sequence is TGTGCCAGCAGCCAAGAGACTAGCGGAGGATACGAGCAGTACTTC. The chain joins TRBV3-1 (or the pseudogene TRBV3-2) to TRBJ2-7, with TRBD2 matching 9 bases. V gave up 0 bases and J gave up 4 bases; unmatched junction bases: 4. CDR1 LGHDT and CDR2 YNNKEL come from the germline V gene (reference sequence). CDR3 length equals 15 residues.

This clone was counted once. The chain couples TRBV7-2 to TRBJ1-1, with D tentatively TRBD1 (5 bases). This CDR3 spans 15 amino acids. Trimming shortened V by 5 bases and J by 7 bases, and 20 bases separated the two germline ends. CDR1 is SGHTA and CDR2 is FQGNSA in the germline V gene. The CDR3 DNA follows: TGTGCCAGCAGCCAGCTGAATAGACAGTTGGGTGAAGCTTTCTTT. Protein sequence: CASSQLNRQLGEAFF.

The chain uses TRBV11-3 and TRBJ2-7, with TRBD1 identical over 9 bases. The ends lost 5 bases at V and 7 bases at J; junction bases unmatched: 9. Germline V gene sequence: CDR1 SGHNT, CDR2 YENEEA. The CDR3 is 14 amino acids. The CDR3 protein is CASSPRDRAREQYF. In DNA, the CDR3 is TGTGCCAGCAGCCCCCGGGACAGGGCGCGGGAGCAGTACTTC.

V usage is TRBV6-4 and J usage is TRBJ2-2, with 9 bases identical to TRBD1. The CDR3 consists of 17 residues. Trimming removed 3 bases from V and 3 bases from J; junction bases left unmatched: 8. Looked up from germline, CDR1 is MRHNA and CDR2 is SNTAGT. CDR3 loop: CASSEKDRGFDTGELFF. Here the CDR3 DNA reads TGTGCCAGCAGTGAGAAGGACAGGGGTTTCGACACCGGGGAGCTGTTTTTT.

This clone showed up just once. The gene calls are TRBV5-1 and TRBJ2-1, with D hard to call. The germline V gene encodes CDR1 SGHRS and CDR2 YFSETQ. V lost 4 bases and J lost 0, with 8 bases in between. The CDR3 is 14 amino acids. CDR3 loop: CASSPPGSYNEQFF. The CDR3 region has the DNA TGCGCCAGCAGCCCCCCCGGCTCCTACAATGAGCAGTTCTTC.

CDR3: CASSEGRAQGAGNNEQFF. The CDR3 DNA reads as TGTGCCAGCAGTGAGGGGAGGGCACAGGGGGCGGGAAACAATGAGCAGTTCTTC. The chain uses TRBV2 and TRBJ2-1; 9 nucleotides line up with TRBD1. Germline V gives CDR1 SNHLY, CDR2 FYNNEI. Unmatched junction bases numbered 14, after V lost 3 bases and J lost 5 bases. This CDR3 has 18 residues.

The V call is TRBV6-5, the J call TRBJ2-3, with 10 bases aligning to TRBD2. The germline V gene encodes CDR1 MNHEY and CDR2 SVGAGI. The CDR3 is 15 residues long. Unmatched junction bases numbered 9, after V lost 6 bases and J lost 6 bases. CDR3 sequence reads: CASRPGTSAWDTQYF. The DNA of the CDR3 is TGTGCCAGCAGACCCGGGACTAGCGCCTGGGATACGCAGTATTTT.

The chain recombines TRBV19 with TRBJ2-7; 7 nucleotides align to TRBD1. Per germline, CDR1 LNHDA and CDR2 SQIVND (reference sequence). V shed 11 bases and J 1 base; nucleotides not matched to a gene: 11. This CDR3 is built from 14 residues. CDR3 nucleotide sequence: TGTGCCGTCCTGACAGGGCGACCTTCCTACGAGCAGTACTTC. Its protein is CAVLTGRPSYEQYF.

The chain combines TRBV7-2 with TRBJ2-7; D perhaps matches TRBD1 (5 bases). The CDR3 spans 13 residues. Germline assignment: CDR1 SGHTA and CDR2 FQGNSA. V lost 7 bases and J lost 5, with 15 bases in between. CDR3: CASTVAGKNEQYF. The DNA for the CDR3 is TGTGCCAGCACCGTGGCAGGGAAAAACGAGCAGTACTTC. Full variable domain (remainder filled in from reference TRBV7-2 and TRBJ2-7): GAGVSQSPSNKVTEKGKDVELRCDPISGHTALYWYRQSLGQGLEFLIYFQGNSAPDKSGLPSDRFSAERTGGSVSTLTIQRTQQEDSAVYLCASTVAGKNEQYFGPGTRLTVT.

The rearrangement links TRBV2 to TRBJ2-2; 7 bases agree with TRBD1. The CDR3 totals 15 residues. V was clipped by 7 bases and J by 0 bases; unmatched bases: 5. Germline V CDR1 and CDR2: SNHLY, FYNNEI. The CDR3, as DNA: TGTGCCAGCAAGCGACAGGGAACGAACACCGGGGAGCTGTTTTTT. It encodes CASKRQGTNTGELFF.

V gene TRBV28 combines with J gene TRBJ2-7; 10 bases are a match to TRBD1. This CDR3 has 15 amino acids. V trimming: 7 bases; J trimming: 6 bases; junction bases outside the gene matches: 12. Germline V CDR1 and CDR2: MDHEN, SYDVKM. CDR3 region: CASTLLGTGVFEQYF. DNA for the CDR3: TGTGCCAGCACCCTACTGGGGACAGGGGTTTTCGAGCAGTACTTC. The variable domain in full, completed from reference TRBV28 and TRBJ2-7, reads DVKVTQSSRYLVKRTGEKVFLECVQDMDHENMFWYRQDPGLGLRLIYFSYDVKMKEKGDIPEGYSVSREKKERFSLILESASTNQTSMYLCASTLLGTGVFEQYFGPGTRLTVT.

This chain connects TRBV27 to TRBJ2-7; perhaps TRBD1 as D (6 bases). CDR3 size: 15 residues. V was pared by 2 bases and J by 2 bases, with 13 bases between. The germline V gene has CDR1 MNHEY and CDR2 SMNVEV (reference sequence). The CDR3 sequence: CASSLGWDKTYEQYF. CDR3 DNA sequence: TGTGCCAGCAGTTTAGGATGGGACAAAACCTACGAGCAGTACTTC.